Presented here are 22 T cell receptor beta chains from one specimen sequenced in a study of lymphopenia after photon versus proton radiotherapy. TCRdb keeps only in-frame clones here, not all; method: immunoSEQ multiplex PCR. The sample records about 29,000 clones, roughly 87% being singletons. The sample here was peripheral blood, taken from a patient treated with proton-based radiotherapy. The receptor source for this set is a woman aged 55-69 years with cholangiocarcinoma. Some clones in this sample may be carry-over from other donors' samples.

The sample holds one count of this clone. The chain links TRBV15 to TRBJ2-1; 10 bases are shared with TRBD1. The V gene end was trimmed by 5 bases and the J gene end by 3 bases; junction bases not matched to a gene: 4. The CDR3 covers 15 residues. Germline values: CDR1 LNHNV, CDR2 YYDKDF (reference sequence). The CDR3 bases are TGTGCCACCAGCTTGGGACAGGGGAACTACAATGAGCAGTTCTTC. Translated, it gives CATSLGQGNYNEQFF. Looking up the rest from reference TRBV15 and TRBJ2-1 gives the full variable domain: DAMVIQNPRYQVTQFGKPVTLSCSQTLNHNVMYWYQQKSSQAPKLLFHYYDKDFNNEADTPDNFQSRRPNTSFCFLDIRSPGLGDTAMYLCATSLGQGNYNEQFFGPGTRLTVL.

This clone came up once. This CDR3 is CASSVGLSGANVLTF. The CDR3 bases are TGTGCCAGCAGCGTGGGACTTTCTGGGGCCAACGTCCTGACTTTC. The V and J genes are TRBV9 and TRBJ2-6; D may be TRBD2 (6 bases). Germline V gene lookup returns CDR1 SGDLS and CDR2 YYNGEE. CDR3 length: 15 residues. V lost 2 bases and J lost 1, with 7 bases in between.

The chain links TRBV5-1 to TRBJ1-1; 7 nucleotides match TRBD1. Per germline, CDR1 SGHRS and CDR2 YFSETQ. The CDR3 has 13 amino acids. V lost 2 bases, J lost 7 bases, and 5 bases stayed unmatched. The CDR3 nucleotides read TGCGCCAGCAGCTTTCCAGGGGGGAATGAAGCTTTCTTT. It is translated as CASSFPGGNEAFF.

The V call is TRBV7-8, the J call TRBJ2-7; weak D call: TRBD1 (6 bases). The CDR3 is 15 residues long. CDR1 SGHVS and CDR2 FQNEAQ come from the germline V gene. V lost 0 bases, J lost 0 bases, and 9 bases lay in between. Here the CDR3 reads CASSLAGAYSYEQYF. As DNA, the CDR3 is TGTGCCAGCAGCTTAGCGGGGGCTTACTCCTACGAGCAGTACTTC.

The gene calls are TRBV2 and TRBJ2-7; tentatively, D is TRBD1 or TRBD2 (6 bases each). Trimming took off 5 bases at V and 3 bases at J, with 14 bases between the two ends. Germline assignment: CDR1 SNHLY and CDR2 FYNNEI. This CDR3 is 14 amino acids long. The CDR3 nucleotides read TGTGCCAGCAGTCAGGAGGGGGAGGACTACGAGCAGTACTTC. Translated, it gives CASSQEGEDYEQYF.

Comment on this clone: Germline is not matched at one junction end, which may reflect a read error. This chain connects TRBV11-2 to TRBJ1-6; the D gene is possibly TRBD1 (5 bases). The CDR3 length is 12 residues. Germline V gene lookup returns CDR1 SGHAT and CDR2 FQNNGV. The chain's CDR3 is CASSLRGRDELF. The CDR3 DNA is TGTGCCAGCAGCTTAAGGGGTAGGGACGAGCTTTTT.

The rearrangement uses TRBV18 and TRBJ2-1; the D is unclear. The V gene lost 6 bases and the J gene lost 4 bases, with 16 bases spanning the gap. Looked up from germline, CDR1 is KGHSH and CDR2 is LQKENI. The CDR3 length is 15 residues. Here the CDR3 DNA reads TGTGCCAGCTCCCGCGTATCCACCCATTACAATGAGCAGTTCTTC. Translated, it gives CASSRVSTHYNEQFF.

This clone was picked up a small number of times. The rearrangement joins TRBV9 to TRBJ1-1; 8 nucleotides match TRBD1. Trimming took 4 bases from V and 4 from J; bases not matched to a gene: 6. The V gene's germline CDR1 is SGDLS and CDR2 YYNGEE. The CDR3 totals 14 residues. In DNA form, the CDR3 reads TGTGCCAGCAGCCCCGCGACAGGGGCCACTGAAGCTTTCTTT. Its translation is CASSPATGATEAFF.

Remarks on this clone: One end of the junction does not line up with germline, which may come from a read error. V usage is TRBV7-7 and J usage is TRBJ1-4; D is ambiguous. The length of the CDR3 is 15 residues. Looked up from germline, CDR1 is SSHAT and CDR2 is FNYEAQ (reference sequence). In nucleotides, the CDR3 is TGTGCTAGCAGCTTATCAGGCGGACTAAATGAAAAACTGTTTTTT. This sequence encodes CASSLSGGLNEKLFF.

For the CDR3, the DNA is TGCGCCAGCAGCCAAGATGTTAGGGGTACCGGGGAGCTGTTTTTT. The encoded protein is CASSQDVRGTGELFF. This rearrangement joins TRBV4-3 to TRBJ2-2; TRBD1 is a possible D gene (5 bases). This CDR3 has 15 amino acids. The ends were cut back, 0 bases at V and 5 bases at J, with 10 bases in the middle. Per the germline V gene, CDR1 is LGHNA and CDR2 is YSLEER.

V is TRBV19 and J is TRBJ2-1; D unresolved. The CDR3 is 16 residues long. V was cut by 2 bases and J by 5 bases, with 16 bases left in between. CDR1 LNHDA and CDR2 SQIVND come from the germline V gene (reference sequence). The chain's CDR3 is CASSIWAVRSDNEQFF. The CDR3 DNA reads TGTGCCAGTAGTATATGGGCAGTCCGTTCTGACAATGAGCAGTTCTTC.

The chain couples TRBV19 to TRBJ2-7; unclear D gene. The CDR3 extends over 11 amino acids. The V end was cut by 6 bases, the J end by 3 bases, with 6 bases between. Germline CDR1 LNHDA, CDR2 SQIVND (reference sequence). CDR3 residues: CASRHGYEQYF. CDR3 sequence (DNA): TGTGCCAGTAGGCACGGCTACGAGCAGTACTTC.

The rearrangement uses TRBV25-1 and TRBJ2-1, with TRBD2 matching 15 bases. This CDR3 is 13 amino acids long. Losses at the gene ends were 10 bases for V and 10 bases for J; bases not matched to a gene: 5. Germline CDR1 reads MGHDK; CDR2 reads SYGVNS. For the CDR3, the DNA is TGTGCCACCAGGACTAGCGGGAGGGCCGAGCAGTTCTTC. The encoded protein is CATRTSGRAEQFF. The entire variable domain, with the rest obtained from reference TRBV25-1 and TRBJ2-1, is as follows: EADIYQTPRYLVIGTGKKITLECSQTMGHDKMYWYQQDPGMELHLIHYSYGVNSTEKGDLSSESTVSRIRTEHFPLTLESARPSHTSQYLCATRTSGRAEQFFGPGTRLTVL.

This chain's CDR3 is CASSIGLAGELFF. For the CDR3, the DNA is TGTGCCAGTAGTATCGGACTCGCCGGGGAGCTGTTTTTT. The chain combines TRBV19 with TRBJ2-2; possible D gene TRBD2, 5 bases. Per germline, CDR1 LNHDA and CDR2 SQIVND (reference sequence). This CDR3 comprises 13 residues. Trimming stripped 3 bases from V and 6 bases from J, with 8 bases between.

The chain is built from TRBV29-1 and TRBJ1-5; D is uncertain. V lost 7 bases and J 4 bases, leaving 14 bases between the germline ends. The length of the CDR3 is 13 residues. Looked up from germline, CDR1 is SQVTM and CDR2 is ANQGSEA. The CDR3 loop is CSALVVGNQPQHF. In DNA form, the CDR3 reads TGCAGCGCCCTTGTAGTGGGAAATCAGCCCCAGCATTTT. Filled out from reference TRBV29-1 and TRBJ1-5, the complete variable domain reads SAVISQKPSRDICQRGTSLTIQCQVDSQVTMMFWYRQQPGQSLTLIATANQGSEATYESGFVIDKFPISRPNLTFSTLTVSNMSPEDSSIYLCSALVVGNQPQHFGDGTRLSIL.

J is TRBJ1-5 and V is TRBV6-1; 7 positions match TRBD1. The ends lost 2 bases at V and 1 base at J; junction bases unmatched: 2. Germline values: CDR1 MNHNS, CDR2 SASEGT. This CDR3 is 15 amino acids long. The CDR3 DNA is TGTGCCAGCAGTGAAATGGGACAGAGCAATCAGCCCCAGCATTTT. It yields the protein CASSEMGQSNQPQHF.

V usage is TRBV9 and J usage is TRBJ2-2, with D hard to call. This CDR3 has 13 amino acids. CDR1 and CDR2 (germline): SGDLS, YYNGEE. The V and J ends lost 0 bases and 6 bases respectively, with 6 bases between them. CDR3 residues: CASSVVGAGELFF. In nucleotides, the CDR3 is TGTGCCAGCAGCGTAGTGGGTGCCGGGGAGCTGTTTTTT.

In the case of this clone: The junction departs from germline at one end; a sequencing error may be responsible. In the same sample, other DNA sequences code for this CDR3. This chain connects TRBV9 to TRBJ1-2, with TRBD1 identical over 8 bases. The CDR3 runs to 13 residues. Germline V lookup: CDR1 SGDLS, CDR2 YYNGEE. The CDR3 protein is CASSPAGQGETLF. CDR3 in DNA: TGTGCCAGCAGCCCTGCTGGACAGGGCGAAACTCTCTTC.

This clone was counted between two and nine times. The chain is built from TRBV6-5 and TRBJ1-1; a weak D match, TRBD1 (5 bases). The V and J ends lost 0 bases and 5 bases respectively, with 10 bases between them. This CDR3 has 14 residues. The V gene's germline CDR1 is MNHEY and CDR2 SVGAGI. As DNA, the CDR3 is TGTGCCAGCAGTTACTCGGCAGGGAGGACTGAAGCTTTCTTT. It translates to CASSYSAGRTEAFF.

The CDR3 reads CASSPGQGGNSPLHF. The CDR3 DNA follows: TGTGCCAGCAGTCCCGGACAGGGTGGTAATTCACCCCTCCACTTT. The chain is built from TRBV6-5 and TRBJ1-6; 8 bases map to TRBD1. The length of the CDR3 is 15 residues. With 5 bases clipped from V and 6 bases from J, the junction kept 6 bases outside the gene matches. The germline gives CDR1 MNHEY, CDR2 SVGAGI.

The V call is TRBV7-9, the J call TRBJ1-3; D gene unclear. Germline V lookup: CDR1 SEHNR, CDR2 FQNEAQ (reference sequence). The ends were cut back, 4 bases at V and 8 bases at J, with 12 bases in the middle. The CDR3 has 13 residues. In DNA form, the CDR3 reads TGTGCCAGCAGCTCGCCCCCTCTCGACACCATATATTTT. Its translation is CASSSPPLDTIYF.

The chain joins TRBV5-6 to TRBJ2-1, with TRBD1 identical over 9 bases. This CDR3 comprises 14 residues. Per germline, CDR1 SGHDT and CDR2 YYEEEE. The V segment lost 2 bases and the J segment 7 bases; nucleotides outside the gene matches: 4. The CDR3 bases are TGTGCCAGCAGCTTCCCGACAGGGGGAAATGAGCAGTTCTTC. Protein sequence: CASSFPTGGNEQFF.